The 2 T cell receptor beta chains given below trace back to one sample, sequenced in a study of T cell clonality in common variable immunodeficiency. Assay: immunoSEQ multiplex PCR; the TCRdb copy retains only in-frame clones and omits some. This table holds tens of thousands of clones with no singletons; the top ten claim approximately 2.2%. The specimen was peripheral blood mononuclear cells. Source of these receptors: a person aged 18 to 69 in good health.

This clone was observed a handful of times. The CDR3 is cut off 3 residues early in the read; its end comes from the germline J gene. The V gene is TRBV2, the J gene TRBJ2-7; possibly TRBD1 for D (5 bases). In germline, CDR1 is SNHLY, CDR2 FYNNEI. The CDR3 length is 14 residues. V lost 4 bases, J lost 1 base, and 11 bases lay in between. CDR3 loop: CASSVLTGSYEQYF. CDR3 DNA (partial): TGTGCCAGCAGTGTACTTACAGGTTCCTACGAG.

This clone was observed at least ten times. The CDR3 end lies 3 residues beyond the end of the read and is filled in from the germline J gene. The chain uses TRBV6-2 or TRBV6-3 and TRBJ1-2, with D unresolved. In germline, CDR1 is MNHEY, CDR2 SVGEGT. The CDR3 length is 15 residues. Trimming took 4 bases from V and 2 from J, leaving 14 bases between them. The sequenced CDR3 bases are TGTGCCAGCAGTTCCGCCGCACAGTCGAACTATGGC. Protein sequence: CASSSAAQSNYG. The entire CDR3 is CASSSAAQSNYGYTF.